The next 10 T cell receptor beta chains were all read from a single sample in a study of blood T cells in healthy people across ages. Alongside a J-beta primer mix, a sample-barcoded 5' primer served in a second PCR lasting about 7 to 11 cycles. TCRdb used MiXCR to reprocess the 5' RACE reads, holding one entry per CDR3 protein. The repertoire holds around 990,000 distinct CDR3 sequences, with around 27% as singletons. This sample was also put to use in a study of T cells of mothers and their children.

Input material: blood. The receptors originated from a girl aged 2-10 years in good health.

This clonotype was counted once. The chain carries TRBV20-1 and TRBJ1-1; D is undetermined. V lost 1 base, J lost 3 bases, and 12 bases lay in between. The CDR3 is 14 amino acids. The germline V gene has CDR1 DFQATT and CDR2 SNEGSKA (reference sequence). For the CDR3, the DNA is TGCAGTGCTAGAGGGACGGACCGATACACTGAAGCTTTCTTT. As protein: CSARGTDRYTEAFF.

The gene calls are TRBV10-2 and TRBJ1-1; TRBD1 is a possible D gene (5 bases). The germline CDR1 and CDR2 sequences are WSHSY and SAAADI. The CDR3 length is 14 residues. Trimming removed 9 bases from V and 0 bases from J, with 14 bases in between. The CDR3 DNA is TGCGCCAGTGGAAGAGGGACGGTGAACACTGAAGCTTTCTTT. Its translation is CASGRGTVNTEAFF.

This sequence joins TRBV4-3 and TRBJ1-2; D remains ambiguous. The CDR3 spans 14 residues. V was clipped by 3 bases and J by 7 bases, with 15 bases between them. Germline loops: CDR1 LGHNA, CDR2 YSLEER. CDR3 region: CASSHLLTSSGYTF. CDR3 in DNA: TGCGCCAGCAGCCATTTACTCACGAGCAGTGGCTACACCTTC.

The rearrangement joins TRBV5-6 to TRBJ1-1; D is unresolved. CDR3 length equals 16 residues. V shed 3 bases and J shed 0 bases, with 15 bases lying between them. Germline-derived CDR1 and CDR2 are SGHDT and YYEEEE. CDR3 loop: CASSSYPAGMNTEAFF. CDR3 coding DNA: TGTGCCAGCAGCTCGTACCCCGCGGGGATGAACACTGAAGCTTTCTTT.

Note on this clonotype: Relative to the germline gene, one junction end is altered; a read error may explain this. The chain recombines TRBV7-7 with TRBJ2-3; D is unclear. Germline CDR1 and CDR2: SSHAT and FNYEAQ (reference sequence). This CDR3 comprises 15 residues. This chain's CDR3 is CASSPDPFTTDTQYF. The CDR3 DNA follows: TGTGCTAGCAGCCCCGACCCCTTCACTACGGATACGCAGTATTTT.

This clonotype has at least ten counts. The chain combines TRBV29-1 with TRBJ2-7; 8 nucleotides line up with TRBD2. Germline CDR1 reads SQVTM; CDR2 reads ANQGSEA. The CDR3 contains 12 residues. J was trimmed by 2 bases and V by 4 bases; bases with no gene match: 1. CDR3 region: CSVGGGPYEQYF. CDR3 DNA: TGCAGCGTTGGCGGGGGGCCCTACGAGCAGTACTTC.

This clonotype was recorded a few times. The CDR3 region has the DNA TGTGCCAGCAGCTTGTCGGGGGTGGGCGGCTACACCTTC. Protein: CASSLSGVGGYTF. The chain carries TRBV11-2 and TRBJ1-2, with D tentatively TRBD1 (5 bases). The CDR3 has 13 residues. Trimming took off 3 bases at V and 8 bases at J, with 13 bases between the two ends. Germline CDR1 reads SGHAT; CDR2 reads FQNNGV.

The CDR3 spells CASSLDAGLGGYTF. CDR3 DNA sequence: TGTGCCAGCAGCTTAGACGCGGGACTAGGCGGCTACACCTTC. This chain connects TRBV7-9 to TRBJ1-2; D is perhaps TRBD1 (5 bases). Germline CDR1 is SEHNR and CDR2 is FQNEAQ (reference sequence). V was trimmed by 1 base and J by 8 bases, leaving 14 bases between them. This CDR3 has 14 residues.

This clonotype was picked up many times. The rearrangement joins TRBV7-2 to TRBJ2-2; D not certain. The CDR3 runs to 13 residues. Germline CDR1 SGHTA, CDR2 FQGNSA. The V end lost 3 bases, the J end lost 4 bases, and 6 bases lay between the germline ends. CDR3 amino acids: CASSLAVTGELFF. In DNA form, the CDR3 reads TGTGCCAGCAGCTTGGCGGTCACCGGGGAGCTGTTTTTT. Full variable domain (outside the CDR3, taken from reference TRBV7-2 and TRBJ2-2): GAGVSQSPSNKVTEKGKDVELRCDPISGHTALYWYRQSLGQGLEFLIYFQGNSAPDKSGLPSDRFSAERTGGSVSTLTIQRTQQEDSAVYLCASSLAVTGELFFGEGSRLTVL.

The chain carries TRBV7-2 and TRBJ1-5; D unresolved. Trimming left V 5 bases short and J 1 base short, with 12 bases between. Germline V lookup: CDR1 SGHTA, CDR2 FQGNSA. This CDR3 has 15 amino acids. CDR3 protein: CASSPAYSSNQPQHF. DNA of the CDR3: TGTGCCAGCAGCCCAGCTTACTCGAGCAATCAGCCCCAGCATTTT.